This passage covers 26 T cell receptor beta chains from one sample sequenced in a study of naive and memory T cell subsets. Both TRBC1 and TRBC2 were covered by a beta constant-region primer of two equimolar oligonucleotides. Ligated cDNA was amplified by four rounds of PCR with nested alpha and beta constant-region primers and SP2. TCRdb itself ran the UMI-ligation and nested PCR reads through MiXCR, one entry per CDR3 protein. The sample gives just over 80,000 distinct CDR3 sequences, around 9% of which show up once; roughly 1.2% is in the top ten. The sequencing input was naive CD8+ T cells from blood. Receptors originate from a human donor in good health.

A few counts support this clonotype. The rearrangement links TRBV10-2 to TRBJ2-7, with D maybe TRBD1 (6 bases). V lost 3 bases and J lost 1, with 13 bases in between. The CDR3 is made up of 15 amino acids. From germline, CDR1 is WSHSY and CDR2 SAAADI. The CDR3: CASSDYRTASYEQYF. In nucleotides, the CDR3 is TGCGCCAGCAGTGATTATAGGACAGCTTCCTACGAGCAGTACTTC.

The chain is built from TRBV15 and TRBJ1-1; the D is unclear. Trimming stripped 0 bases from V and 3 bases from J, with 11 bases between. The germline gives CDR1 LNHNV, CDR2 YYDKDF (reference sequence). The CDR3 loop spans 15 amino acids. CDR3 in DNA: TGTGCCACCAGCAGAGATCGCGGTCCTCACACTGAAGCTTTCTTT. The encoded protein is CATSRDRGPHTEAFF.

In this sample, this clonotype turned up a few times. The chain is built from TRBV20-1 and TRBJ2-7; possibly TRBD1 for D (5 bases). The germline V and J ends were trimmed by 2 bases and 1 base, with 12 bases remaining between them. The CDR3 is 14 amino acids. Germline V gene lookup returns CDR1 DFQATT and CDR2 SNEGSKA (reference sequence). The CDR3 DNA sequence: TGCAGTGCTAGAAACAGGATGGGATCCTACGAGCAGTACTTC. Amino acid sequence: CSARNRMGSYEQYF.

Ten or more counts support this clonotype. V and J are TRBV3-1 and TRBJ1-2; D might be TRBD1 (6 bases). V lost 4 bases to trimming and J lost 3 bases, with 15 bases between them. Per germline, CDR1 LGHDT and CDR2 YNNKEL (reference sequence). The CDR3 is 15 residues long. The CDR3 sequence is CASSPLAGGHYGYTF. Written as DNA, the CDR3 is TGTGCCAGCAGCCCTCTCGCCGGGGGGCACTATGGCTACACCTTC. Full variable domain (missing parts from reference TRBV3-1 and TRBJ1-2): DTAVSQTPKYLVTQMGNDKSIKCEQNLGHDTMYWYKQDSKKFLKIMFSYNNKELIINETVPNRFSPKSPDKAHLNLHINSLELGDSAVYFCASSPLAGGHYGYTFGSGTRLTVV.

CDR3 sequence: CASSAEGLAGMLNNEQFF. The CDR3 DNA follows: TGTGCCAGCAGCGCAGAGGGACTAGCGGGGATGCTAAACAATGAGCAGTTCTTC. V usage is TRBV9 and J usage is TRBJ2-1; 13 bases line up with TRBD2. The length of the CDR3 is 18 residues. Trimming removed 3 bases from V and 5 bases from J; junction bases left unmatched: 11. Germline V gene data show CDR1 as SGDLS and CDR2 as YYNGEE. Looking up the rest from reference TRBV9 and TRBJ2-1 gives the full variable domain: DSGVTQTPKHLITATGQRVTLRCSPRSGDLSVYWYQQSLDQGLQFLIQYYNGEERAKGNILERFSAQQFPDLHSELNLSSLELGDSALYFCASSAEGLAGMLNNEQFFGPGTRLTVL.

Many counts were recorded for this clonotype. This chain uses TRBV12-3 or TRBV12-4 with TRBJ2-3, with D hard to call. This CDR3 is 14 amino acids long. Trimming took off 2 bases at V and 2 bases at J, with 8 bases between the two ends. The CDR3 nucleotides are TGTGCCAGCAGTTTATGGACCCACACAGATACGCAGTATTTT. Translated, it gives CASSLWTHTDTQYF.

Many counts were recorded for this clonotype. The CDR3, as DNA: TGTGCCAGCAGCAACATACAGGGGCTCAGGAATGAGCAGTTCTTC. It is translated as CASSNIQGLRNEQFF. V and J are TRBV28 and TRBJ2-1; 7 bases fit TRBD1. CDR3 length equals 15 residues. Per the germline V gene, CDR1 is MDHEN and CDR2 is SYDVKM. V was pared by 6 bases and J by 7 bases, with 12 bases of the junction left unmatched. Using reference TRBV28 and TRBJ2-1 for the parts outside the CDR3, the full variable domain is DVKVTQSSRYLVKRTGEKVFLECVQDMDHENMFWYRQDPGLGLRLIYFSYDVKMKEKGDIPEGYSVSREKKERFSLILESASTNQTSMYLCASSNIQGLRNEQFFGPGTRLTVL.

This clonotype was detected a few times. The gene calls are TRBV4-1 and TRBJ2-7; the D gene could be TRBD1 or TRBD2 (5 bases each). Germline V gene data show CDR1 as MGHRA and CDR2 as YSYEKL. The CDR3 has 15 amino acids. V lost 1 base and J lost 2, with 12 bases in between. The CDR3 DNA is TGCGCCAGCAGCCAAGTACAATGGGACCCCTACGAGCAGTACTTC. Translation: CASSQVQWDPYEQYF.

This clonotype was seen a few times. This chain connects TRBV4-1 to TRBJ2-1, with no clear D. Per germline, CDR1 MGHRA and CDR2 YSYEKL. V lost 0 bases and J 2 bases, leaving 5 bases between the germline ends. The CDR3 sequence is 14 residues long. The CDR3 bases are TGCGCCAGCAGCCAAGAACGGACCTACAATGAGCAGTTCTTC. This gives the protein CASSQERTYNEQFF.

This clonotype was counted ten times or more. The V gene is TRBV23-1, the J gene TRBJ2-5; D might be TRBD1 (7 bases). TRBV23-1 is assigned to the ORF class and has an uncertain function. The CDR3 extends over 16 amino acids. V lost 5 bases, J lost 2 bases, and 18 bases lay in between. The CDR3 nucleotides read TGCGCCAGCAGTACCCTATACCAGGGGGGACAAGAGACCCAGTACTTC. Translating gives CASSTLYQGGQETQYF.

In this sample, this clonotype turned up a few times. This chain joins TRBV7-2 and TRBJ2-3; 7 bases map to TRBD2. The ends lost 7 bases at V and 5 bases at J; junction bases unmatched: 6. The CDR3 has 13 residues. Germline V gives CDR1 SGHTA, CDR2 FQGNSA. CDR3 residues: CASTREWEDTQYF. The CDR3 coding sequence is TGTGCCAGCACGCGGGAGTGGGAAGATACGCAGTATTTT.

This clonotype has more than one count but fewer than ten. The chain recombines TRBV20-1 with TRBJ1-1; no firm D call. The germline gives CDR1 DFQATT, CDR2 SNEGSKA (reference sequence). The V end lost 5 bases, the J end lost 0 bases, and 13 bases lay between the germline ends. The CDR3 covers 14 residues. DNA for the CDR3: TGCAGTGCTCCCCGAAGTTATTTGAACACTGAAGCTTTCTTT. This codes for CSAPRSYLNTEAFF.

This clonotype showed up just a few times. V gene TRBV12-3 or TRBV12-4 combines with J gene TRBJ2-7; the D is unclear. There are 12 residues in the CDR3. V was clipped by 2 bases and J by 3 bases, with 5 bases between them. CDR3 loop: CASSLRYYEQYF. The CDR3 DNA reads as TGTGCCAGCAGTTTAAGGTACTACGAGCAGTACTTC.

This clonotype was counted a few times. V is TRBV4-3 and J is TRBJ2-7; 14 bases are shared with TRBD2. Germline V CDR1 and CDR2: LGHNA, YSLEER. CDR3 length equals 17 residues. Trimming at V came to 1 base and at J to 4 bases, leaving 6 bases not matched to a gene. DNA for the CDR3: TGCGCCAGCAGCCAAGGACTAGCGGGAGGGAATCGATACGAGCAGTACTTC. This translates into CASSQGLAGGNRYEQYF.

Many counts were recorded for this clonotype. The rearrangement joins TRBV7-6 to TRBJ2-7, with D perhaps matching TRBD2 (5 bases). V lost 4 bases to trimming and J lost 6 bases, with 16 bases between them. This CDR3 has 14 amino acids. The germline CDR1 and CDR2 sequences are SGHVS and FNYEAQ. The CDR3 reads CASSSGGGVSEQYF. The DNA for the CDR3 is TGTGCCAGCAGCTCCGGAGGTGGGGTCTCCGAGCAGTACTTC.

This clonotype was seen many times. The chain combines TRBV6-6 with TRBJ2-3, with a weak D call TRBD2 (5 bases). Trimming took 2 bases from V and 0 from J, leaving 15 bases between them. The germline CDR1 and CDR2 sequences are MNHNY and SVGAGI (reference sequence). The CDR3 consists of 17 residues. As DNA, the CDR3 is TGTGCCAGCAGTTACGAGGGAAGGATAACTAGCACAGATACGCAGTATTTT. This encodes CASSYEGRITSTDTQYF.

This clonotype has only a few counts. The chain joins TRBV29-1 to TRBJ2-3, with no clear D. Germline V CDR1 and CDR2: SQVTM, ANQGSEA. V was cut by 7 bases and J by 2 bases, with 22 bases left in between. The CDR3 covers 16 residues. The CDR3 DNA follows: TGCAGCGGACGCTCGTCCTACGTGCGCTCCACAGATACGCAGTATTTT. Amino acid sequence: CSGRSSYVRSTDTQYF.

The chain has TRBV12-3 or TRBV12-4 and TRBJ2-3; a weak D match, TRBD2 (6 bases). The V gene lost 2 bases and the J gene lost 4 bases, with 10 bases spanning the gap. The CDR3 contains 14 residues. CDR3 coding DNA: TGTGCCAGCAGTTTACGGCGGGACGCAGATACGCAGTATTTT. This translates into CASSLRRDADTQYF.

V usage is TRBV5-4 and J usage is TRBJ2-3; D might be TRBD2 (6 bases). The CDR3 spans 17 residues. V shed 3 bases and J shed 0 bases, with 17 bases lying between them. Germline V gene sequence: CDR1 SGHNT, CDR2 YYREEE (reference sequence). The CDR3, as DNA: TGTGCCAGCAGCTGGGGAGGAATAGCGGTTAGCACAGATACGCAGTATTTT. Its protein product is CASSWGGIAVSTDTQYF.

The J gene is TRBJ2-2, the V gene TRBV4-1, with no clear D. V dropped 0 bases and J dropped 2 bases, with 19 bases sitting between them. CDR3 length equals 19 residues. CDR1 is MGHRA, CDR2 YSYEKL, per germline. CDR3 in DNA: TGCGCCAGCAGCCAAGAAAACTACATCACTGAACATAACACCGGGGAGCTGTTTTTT. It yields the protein CASSQENYITEHNTGELFF.

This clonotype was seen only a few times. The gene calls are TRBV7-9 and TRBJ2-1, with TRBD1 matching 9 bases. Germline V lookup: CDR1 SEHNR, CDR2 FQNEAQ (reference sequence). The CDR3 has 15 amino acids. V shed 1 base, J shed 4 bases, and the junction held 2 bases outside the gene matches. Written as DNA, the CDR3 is TGTGCCAGCAGCTTAGAGGGACAGGGTTACAATGAGCAGTTCTTC. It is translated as CASSLEGQGYNEQFF. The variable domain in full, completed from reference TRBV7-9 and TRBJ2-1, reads DTGVSQNPRHKITKRGQNVTFRCDPISEHNRLYWYRQTLGQGPEFLTYFQNEAQLEKSRLLSDRFSAERPKGSFSTLEIQRTEQGDSAMYLCASSLEGQGYNEQFFGPGTRLTVL.

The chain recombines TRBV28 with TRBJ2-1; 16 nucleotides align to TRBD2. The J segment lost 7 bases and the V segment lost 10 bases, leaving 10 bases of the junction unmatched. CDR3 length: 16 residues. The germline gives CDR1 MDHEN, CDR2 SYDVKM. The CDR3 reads CATGLAGGPGTNEQFF. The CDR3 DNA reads TGTGCCACGGGACTAGCGGGAGGGCCAGGTACGAATGAGCAGTTCTTC. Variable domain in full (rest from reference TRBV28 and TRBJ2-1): DVKVTQSSRYLVKRTGEKVFLECVQDMDHENMFWYRQDPGLGLRLIYFSYDVKMKEKGDIPEGYSVSREKKERFSLILESASTNQTSMYLCATGLAGGPGTNEQFFGPGTRLTVL.

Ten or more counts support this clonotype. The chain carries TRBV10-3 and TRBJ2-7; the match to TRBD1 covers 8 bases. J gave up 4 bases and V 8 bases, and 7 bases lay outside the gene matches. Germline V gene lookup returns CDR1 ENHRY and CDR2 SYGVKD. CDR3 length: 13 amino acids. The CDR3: CAIHDRGDYEQYF. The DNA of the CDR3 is TGTGCCATCCACGACAGGGGAGATTACGAGCAGTACTTC.

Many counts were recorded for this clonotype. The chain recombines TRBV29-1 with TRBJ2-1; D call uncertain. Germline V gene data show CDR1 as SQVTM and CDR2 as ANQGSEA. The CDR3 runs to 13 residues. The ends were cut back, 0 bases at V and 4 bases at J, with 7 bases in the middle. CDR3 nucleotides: TGCAGCGTTGAAGATGCAAATTACAATGAGCAGTTCTTC. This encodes CSVEDANYNEQFF.

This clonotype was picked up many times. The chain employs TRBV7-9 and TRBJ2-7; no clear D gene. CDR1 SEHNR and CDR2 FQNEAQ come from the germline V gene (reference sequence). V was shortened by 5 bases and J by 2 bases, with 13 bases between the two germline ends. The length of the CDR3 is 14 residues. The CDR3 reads CASSPDRRAYEQYF. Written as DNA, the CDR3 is TGTGCCAGCAGCCCCGATAGACGGGCCTACGAGCAGTACTTC.

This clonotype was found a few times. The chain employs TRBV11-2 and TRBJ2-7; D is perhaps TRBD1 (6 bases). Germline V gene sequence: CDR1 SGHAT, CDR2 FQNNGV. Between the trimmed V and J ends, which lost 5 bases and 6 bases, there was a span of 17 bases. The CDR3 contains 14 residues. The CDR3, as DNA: TGTGCCAGCAGCGCGATACAGGGTCACGGCGAGCAGTACTTC. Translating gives CASSAIQGHGEQYF.